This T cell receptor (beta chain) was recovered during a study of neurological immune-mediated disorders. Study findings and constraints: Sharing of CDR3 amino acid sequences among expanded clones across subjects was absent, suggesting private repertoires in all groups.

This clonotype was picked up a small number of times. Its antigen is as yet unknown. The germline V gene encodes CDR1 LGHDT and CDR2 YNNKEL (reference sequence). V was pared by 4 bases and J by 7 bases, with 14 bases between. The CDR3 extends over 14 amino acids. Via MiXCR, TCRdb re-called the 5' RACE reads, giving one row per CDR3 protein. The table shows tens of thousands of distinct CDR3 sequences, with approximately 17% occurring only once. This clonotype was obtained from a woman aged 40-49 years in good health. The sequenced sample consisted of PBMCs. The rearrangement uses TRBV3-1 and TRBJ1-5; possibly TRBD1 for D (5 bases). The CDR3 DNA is TGTGCCAGCAGCCTCGGGCAGGGTCAACAGCCCCAGCATTTT. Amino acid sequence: CASSLGQGQQPQHF.